The rows below give T cell receptor beta chains drawn from one sample of a study of T-cell reconstitution after alpha-beta-depleted transplantation in children. MiXCR, applied by TCRdb to the PCR reads, yields one record per CDR3 protein. The table shows about 830,000 distinct CDR3 sequences, with 15% to 20% occurring only once. Material: PBMCs, mostly from graft donor cells, obtained 360 days after TCRalphabeta/CD19-depleted stem cell transplant. The receptors were gathered from a male patient between 10 and 17 years old who had a stem cell transplant for acute lymphoblastic leukemia, so the T cells may come from the graft donor. The CDR3 runs from the conserved cysteine through the conserved F or W. Each record gives: D gene, J gene, clone size, V gene, CDR3 protein, CDR3 DNA. A D gene is named only where the DNA matches it firmly. Size is omitted from some rows. Given values are once, few, many or a class for expanded clones.

TRBD2,TRBJ2-2,few,TRBV5-1,CASSYVAGGTGELFF,TGCGCCAGCAGCTACGTAGCGGGAGGTACCGGGGAGCTGTTTTTT
-,TRBJ2-7,-,TRBV15,CATSRAGPLRNEQYF,TGTGCCACCAGCAGAGCCGGGCCCCTGCGCAACGAGCAGTACTTC
TRBD1,TRBJ2-5,-,TRBV4-2,CASAKAGQGIHGRGETQYF,TGTGCCAGCGCCAAGGCGGGACAGGGCATCCACGGCCGTGGGGAGACCCAGTACTTC
-,TRBJ2-2,few,TRBV5-1,CASSPEGESTGELFF,TGCGCCAGCAGCCCGGAAGGGGAGAGCACCGGGGAGCTGTTTTTT
-,TRBJ2-1,few,TRBV14,CASSQAGRLGGNEQFF,TGTGCCAGCAGCCAAGCGGGGCGGCTAGGTGGCAATGAGCAGTTCTTC
TRBD1,TRBJ1-4,few,TRBV18,CASSPIQGEEKLFF,TGTGCCAGCTCACCAATACAGGGGGAAGAAAAACTGTTTTTT
TRBD2,TRBJ2-2,few,TRBV5-1,CASSSSGSLNTGELFF,TGCGCCAGCAGCTCTAGCGGGAGCCTAAACACCGGGGAGCTGTTTTTT
TRBD1,TRBJ1-5,few,TRBV27,CASRPRDSSNQPQHF,TGTGCCAGCAGGCCGAGGGACAGCAGCAATCAGCCCCAGCATTTT
TRBD2,TRBJ2-5,-,TRBV5-1,CASTQVAGGLKTQYF,TGCGCCAGCACTCAGGTAGCGGGAGGGCTAAAGACCCAGTACTTC
-,TRBJ2-3,few,TRBV13,CASSDRWDTQYF,TGTGCCAGCAGCGACCGATGGGATACGCAGTATTTT
TRBD2,TRBJ2-6,-,TRBV5-1,CASSLDPRAGAGANVLTF,TGCGCCAGCAGCTTGGATCCCCGCGCGGGGGCTGGGGCCAACGTCCTGACTTTC
TRBD1,TRBJ2-5,-,TRBV4-3,CASSHGTAQETQYF,TGCGCCAGCAGCCACGGGACAGCCCAAGAGACCCAGTACTTC
-,TRBJ2-1,few,TRBV11-2,CASSLQGHEQFF,TGTGCCAGCAGCTTACAAGGGCATGAGCAGTTCTTC
TRBD2,TRBJ2-4,many,TRBV4-1,CASSQGLAFAKNIQYF,TGCGCCAGCAGCCAAGGACTAGCTTTCGCCAAAAACATTCAGTACTTC
-,TRBJ2-2,many,TRBV24-1,CATSALVTGELFF,TGTGCCACCAGTGCCTTAGTTACCGGGGAGCTGTTTTTT
-,TRBJ2-1,many,TRBV9,CASSASGGVYNEQFF,TGTGCCAGCAGCGCCAGCGGTGGGGTCTACAATGAGCAGTTCTTC
-,TRBJ2-7,-,TRBV15,CATSTPPGLVEYEQYF,TGTGCCACCAGCACACCCCCAGGGCTAGTCGAGTACGAGCAGTACTTC
-,TRBJ2-2,-,TRBV5-1,CASTVSEVGGELFF,TGCGCCAGCACGGTGTCCGAAGTAGGCGGGGAGCTGTTTTTT
-,TRBJ2-1,few,TRBV12-5,CASGWSSSFYNEQFF,TGTGCTAGTGGTTGGTCTAGCTCTTTCTACAATGAGCAGTTCTTC
TRBD1,TRBJ2-2,few,TRBV27,CASSLWSGQGRKTGELFF,TGTGCCAGCAGTTTATGGAGTGGACAGGGTCGGAAAACCGGGGAGCTGTTTTTT
TRBD2,TRBJ2-7,few,TRBV5-1,CASSLLPLAGGPYEQYF,TGCGCCAGCAGCTTGCTCCCACTAGCGGGAGGGCCCTACGAGCAGTACTTC
-,TRBJ2-3,-,TRBV11-2,CASSSSGTRDTQYF,TGTGCCAGCAGCTCCTCAGGGACCAGGGATACGCAGTATTTT
TRBD2,TRBJ2-1,-,TRBV20-1,CSASSPREGKGNEQFF,TGCAGTGCTAGTTCCCCTAGGGAGGGAAAGGGCAATGAGCAGTTCTTC